These 27 T cell receptor beta chains were all obtained from the same sample, sequenced in a study of blood T cell repertoires in COVID-19. Here immunoSEQ multiplex PCR was the method, and the copy in TCRdb shows in-frame clones only, minus some. Found here are 310,000 or so clones, about 85% of them singletons; the top ten hold about 2%. The sample taken for sequencing was peripheral blood. Receptors were obtained from a woman aged 50 to 65 who had recovered from COVID-19.

The rearrangement joins TRBV6-5 to TRBJ1-6; the D gene is possibly TRBD1 (5 bases). This CDR3 has 15 residues. Germline assignment: CDR1 MNHEY and CDR2 SVGAGI. V lost 4 bases and J 10 bases, leaving 17 bases between the germline ends. Written as DNA, the CDR3 is TGTGCCAGCAGTTCCGGCCCGGGGGGAGGCTCACCCCTCCACTTT. Its translation: CASSSGPGGGSPLHF.

The chain combines TRBV2 with TRBJ1-4, with D unclear. V lost 7 bases and J lost 5, with 17 bases in between. CDR1 SNHLY and CDR2 FYNNEI come from the germline V gene. This CDR3 is built from 15 residues. CDR3 bases: TGTGCCAGCAAGAGGGCACTTATCGGGAATGAAAAACTGTTTTTT. This encodes CASKRALIGNEKLFF. Supplemented by reference TRBV2 and TRBJ1-4, the full variable domain reads EPEVTQTPSHQVTQMGQEVILRCVPISNHLYFYWYRQILGQKVEFLVSFYNNEISEKSEIFDDQFSVERPDGSNFTLKIRSTKLEDSAMYFCASKRALIGNEKLFFGSGTQLSVL.

This sequence joins TRBV4-1 and TRBJ1-2; 7 nucleotides agree with TRBD1. The germline gives CDR1 MGHRA, CDR2 YSYEKL. CDR3 length equals 14 residues. J lost 4 bases, V lost 5 bases, and 7 bases had no gene match. DNA for the CDR3: TGCGCCAGCAGCGAGGAGGGACAGATCTATGGCTACACCTTC. The encoded protein is CASSEEGQIYGYTF.

The chain links TRBV9 to TRBJ2-3, with TRBD1 matching 8 bases. The CDR3 is 15 amino acids. Germline assignment: CDR1 SGDLS and CDR2 YYNGEE. V gave up 3 bases and J gave up 4 bases; unmatched junction bases: 7. The CDR3 nucleotides read TGTGCCAGCAGCGACCGGGACAGGCCGTCAGATACGCAGTATTTT. Protein: CASSDRDRPSDTQYF.

The chain couples TRBV6-2 or TRBV6-3 to TRBJ2-5; possible D gene TRBD2, 6 bases. The germline CDR1 and CDR2 sequences are MNHEY and SVGEGT. The V and J ends lost 2 bases and 4 bases respectively, with 8 bases between them. The CDR3 has 13 amino acids. CDR3 in DNA: TGTGCCAGCAGTTACGTAGCGGCAGAGACCCAGTACTTC. Translating it yields CASSYVAAETQYF.

The rearrangement uses TRBV5-1 and TRBJ2-4, with D maybe TRBD1 (5 bases). The V end lost 5 bases, the J end lost 3 bases, and 21 bases lay between the germline ends. This CDR3 is 17 amino acids long. Germline CDR1 is SGHRS and CDR2 is YFSETQ. CDR3: CASRAHTGHVVKNIQYF. CDR3 nucleotides: TGCGCCAGCAGAGCACATACCGGACATGTAGTCAAAAACATTCAGTACTTC.

The rearrangement links TRBV18 to TRBJ1-1; 7 bases map to TRBD1. The CDR3 has 15 amino acids. Looked up from germline, CDR1 is KGHSH and CDR2 is LQKENI. V was pared by 4 bases and J by 1 base, with 6 bases of the junction left unmatched. CDR3 residues: CASSREGTANTEAFF. In nucleotides, the CDR3 is TGTGCCAGCTCACGGGAAGGGACAGCGAACACTGAAGCTTTCTTT.

This clone came up many times. The V gene is TRBV5-1, the J gene TRBJ1-6, with D perhaps matching TRBD1 (6 bases). The CDR3 sequence is 13 residues long. The germline V and J ends were trimmed by 5 bases and 5 bases, with 8 bases remaining between them. Germline assignment: CDR1 SGHRS and CDR2 YFSETQ. CDR3 sequence (DNA): TGCGCCAGCAGATGGACAGATAATTCACCCCTCCACTTT. It is translated as CASRWTDNSPLHF.

This chain joins TRBV6-2 or TRBV6-3 and TRBJ2-1, with TRBD2 matching 8 bases. This CDR3 spans 15 amino acids. After removal of 3 bases from V and 5 bases from J, the junction contained 6 bases not matched to a gene. In germline, CDR1 is MNHEY, CDR2 SVGEGT. The DNA for the CDR3 is TGTGCCAGCAGTTATCGGGGGGGCCAAGACAATGAGCAGTTCTTC. Amino acid sequence: CASSYRGGQDNEQFF.

This sequence joins TRBV6-5 and TRBJ1-1; the match to TRBD1 covers 7 bases. Looked up from germline, CDR1 is MNHEY and CDR2 is SVGAGI. This CDR3 region has 13 residues. Unmatched junction bases numbered 8, after V lost 2 bases and J lost 11 bases. CDR3 nucleotides: TGTGCCAGCAGTTACCCCGTGACAGGGCGGGCTTTCTTT. It yields the protein CASSYPVTGRAFF.

The CDR3 here is CASSPPRSQETQYF. In nucleotides, the CDR3 is TGTGCCAGCAGCCCCCCCCGGAGTCAAGAGACCCAGTACTTC. The rearrangement joins TRBV7-2 to TRBJ2-5, with D uncertain. This CDR3 contains 14 residues. CDR1 and CDR2 (germline): SGHTA, FQGNSA. Deletions cut 5 bases from V and 2 bases from J, with 12 bases between.

This chain links TRBV9 with TRBJ1-6; tentative D call: TRBD1 (5 bases). Germline CDR1 SGDLS, CDR2 YYNGEE. This CDR3 contains 12 residues. V lost 2 bases to trimming and J lost 10 bases, with 7 bases between them. Here the CDR3 reads CASSVGGSPLHF. CDR3 in DNA: TGTGCCAGCAGCGTCGGGGGGTCACCCCTCCACTTT.

The CDR3 region is CAIGGDNEQFF. The CDR3 bases are TGTGCCATCGGGGGGGACAATGAGCAGTTCTTC. This sequence joins TRBV10-3 and TRBJ2-1, with 7 bases aligning to TRBD2. The CDR3 spans 11 residues. The germline V gene has CDR1 ENHRY and CDR2 SYGVKD. The ends lost 8 bases at V and 5 bases at J; junction bases unmatched: 0.

The chain couples TRBV15 to TRBJ1-1; D unresolved. Germline CDR1 reads LNHNV; CDR2 reads YYDKDF (reference sequence). The CDR3 is made up of 16 amino acids. Trimming took 0 bases from V and 4 from J, leaving 15 bases between them. The CDR3 DNA is TGTGCCACCAGCAGAGATCCCCCGGGGAGTGGCACTGAAGCTTTCTTT. Protein: CATSRDPPGSGTEAFF.

This rearrangement joins TRBV19 to TRBJ1-3, with 8 bases identical to TRBD1. This CDR3 is 16 amino acids long. CDR1 and CDR2 from the germline V gene are LNHDA and SQIVND (reference sequence). V shed 8 bases, J shed 3 bases, and the junction held 12 bases outside the gene matches. CDR3 residues: CASSRRQGSGGNTIYF. The CDR3 DNA sequence: TGTGCCAGTTCGAGGAGACAGGGGTCCGGTGGAAACACCATATATTTT.

CDR3 sequence reads: CAIRTGLTYEQYF. The CDR3 DNA is TGTGCCATCAGGACCGGACTCACCTACGAGCAGTACTTC. The J gene is TRBJ2-7, the V gene TRBV10-3, with a possible D match to TRBD2 (5 bases). The CDR3 spans 13 residues. CDR1 ENHRY and CDR2 SYGVKD come from the germline V gene. V shed 6 bases and J shed 2 bases, with 11 bases lying between them.

The chain combines TRBV28 with TRBJ2-1; TRBD2 matches 7 bases. Trimming removed 6 bases from V and 3 bases from J; junction bases left unmatched: 8. The germline CDR1 and CDR2 sequences are MDHEN and SYDVKM. The CDR3 spans 15 residues. This CDR3 reads CASRPGVAGYNEQFF. CDR3 nucleotides: TGTGCCAGCAGGCCTGGGGTAGCGGGCTACAATGAGCAGTTCTTC.

Note on this clone: This sample includes further DNA sequences coding for the same CDR3. The genes are TRBV19 and TRBJ1-4; 8 positions agree with TRBD1. CDR3 length: 15 residues. CDR1 is LNHDA and CDR2 is SQIVND in the germline V gene (reference sequence). V was pared by 5 bases and J by 0 bases, with 2 bases of the junction left unmatched. In DNA form, the CDR3 reads TGTGCCAGTAGTGGACAGGGTGCAACTAATGAAAAACTGTTTTTT. Protein sequence: CASSGQGATNEKLFF.

The chain uses TRBV18 and TRBJ1-1; D is unresolved. Germline V lookup: CDR1 KGHSH, CDR2 LQKENI. Trimming stripped 3 bases from V and 5 bases from J, with 16 bases between. The CDR3 has 15 amino acids. CDR3 loop: CASSPDVLGGTEAFF. CDR3 bases: TGTGCCAGCTCACCGGACGTCTTAGGAGGGACTGAAGCTTTCTTT.

The CDR3 coding sequence is TGTGCCAGCAGCCCTTCCCCTAATGAAAAACTGTTTTTT. Encoded protein: CASSPSPNEKLFF. V and J are TRBV5-5 and TRBJ1-4; no reliable D call. This CDR3 has 13 amino acids. The germline gives CDR1 SGHKS, CDR2 YYEKEE (reference sequence). Between the trimmed V and J ends, which lost 4 bases and 3 bases, there was a span of 7 bases.

The sample holds one count of this clone. The gene calls are TRBV10-3 and TRBJ1-1; maybe TRBD1 (6 bases). CDR1 is ENHRY and CDR2 is SYGVKD in the germline V gene. Trimming shortened V by 2 bases and J by 3 bases, and 10 bases separated the two germline ends. This CDR3 comprises 14 residues. The CDR3 is CAISETGMDTEAFF. The DNA of the CDR3 is TGTGCCATCAGTGAGACAGGGATGGACACTGAAGCTTTCTTT.

The V call is TRBV19, the J call TRBJ2-2; 8 positions agree with TRBD2. The V segment lost 6 bases and the J segment 7 bases; nucleotides outside the gene matches: 13. The CDR3 loop spans 16 amino acids. Germline-derived CDR1 and CDR2 are LNHDA and SQIVND (reference sequence). The CDR3 region is CASRRGSGGLSGELFF. The CDR3, as DNA: TGTGCCAGTAGAAGGGGGTCGGGGGGGCTGAGCGGGGAGCTGTTTTTT.

V gene TRBV4-3 combines with J gene TRBJ2-1; tentative D call: TRBD1 (5 bases). V dropped 1 base and J dropped 0 bases, with 19 bases sitting between them. The CDR3 contains 19 residues. From germline, CDR1 is LGHNA and CDR2 YSLEER. The CDR3 protein is CASSQGRVFADLSYNEQFF. The DNA of the CDR3 is TGCGCCAGCAGCCAAGGCAGGGTCTTTGCGGACCTCTCCTACAATGAGCAGTTCTTC.

This rearrangement joins TRBV6-2 or TRBV6-3 to TRBJ2-3; 10 bases line up with TRBD2. CDR1 is MNHEY and CDR2 is SVGEGT in the germline V gene. The V gene end was trimmed by 2 bases and the J gene end by 3 bases; junction bases not matched to a gene: 11. This CDR3 region has 18 residues. In DNA form, the CDR3 reads TGTGCCAGCAGTTACAATCGAGCGGGGGGGCTCCGTACAGATACGCAGTATTTT. It codes for CASSYNRAGGLRTDTQYF.

The chain joins TRBV9 to TRBJ1-1; D possibly corresponds to TRBD1 (5 bases). Trimming took 0 bases from V and 3 from J, leaving 12 bases between them. This CDR3 is built from 15 residues. Germline CDR1 SGDLS, CDR2 YYNGEE. For the CDR3, the DNA is TGTGCCAGCAGCGTAGCGACAGTGGCGGACACTGAAGCTTTCTTT. It specifies CASSVATVADTEAFF.

The rearrangement uses TRBV4-1 and TRBJ1-5; D is ambiguous. This CDR3 is 13 amino acids long. CDR1 is MGHRA and CDR2 is YSYEKL in the germline V gene. V lost 4 bases and J lost 3, with 7 bases in between. CDR3: CASSLGVNQPQHF. As DNA, the CDR3 is TGCGCCAGCAGCCTCGGGGTCAATCAGCCCCAGCATTTT.

This chain joins TRBV19 and TRBJ2-5; 7 bases match TRBD1. The CDR3 is 15 residues long. V lost 1 base, J lost 4 bases, and 6 bases stayed unmatched. Germline V gene lookup returns CDR1 LNHDA and CDR2 SQIVND (reference sequence). The chain's CDR3 is CASSIGSPGGETQYF. CDR3 DNA: TGTGCCAGTAGTATAGGAAGCCCAGGGGGAGAGACCCAGTACTTC.